This is a list of T cell receptor beta chains from one sample in a study of cytomegalovirus exposure and HLA in healthy donors. Only in-frame clones appear in the TCRdb table, and some are missing; sequencing was by immunoSEQ multiplex PCR. The table has over 150,000 clones, 60% to 75% seen once. Sequenced: PBMCs. These receptors came from a man aged 18-30 years in good health and CMV-seronegative. Each CDR3 is given with its conserved first and last residue. Fields, in order: CDR3 length, J gene, V gene, clone size, CDR3 protein. Rows may omit the clone size; those that give it use once, few, many or a size class.

17,TRBJ1-4,TRBV4-1,-,CASSQGLQGSTNEKLFF
16,TRBJ1-1,TRBV18,-,CASSPLTRQGNTEAFF
20,TRBJ2-1,TRBV4-1,-,CASSQGPAPVLAGGGDEQFF
13,TRBJ1-1,TRBV5-1,few,CASSLGGGTEAFF
16,TRBJ1-5,TRBV7-2,-,CASSLRGQGSNQPQHF
15,TRBJ1-5,TRBV10-2,-,CASLRDRAGNQPQHF
15,TRBJ2-4,TRBV27,-,CASSLSQAAKNIQYF
15,TRBJ1-1,TRBV6-6,-,CASSGGGRRNTEAFF
14,TRBJ1-2,TRBV2,-,CASSGQGAAYGYTF
14,TRBJ1-6,TRBV28,-,CASSLGQPNSPLHF
14,TRBJ2-7,TRBV25-1,-,CASSTWTPTYEQYF
15,TRBJ2-5,TRBV5-1,-,CASSSGRGGQETQYF
15,TRBJ1-1,TRBV11-2,-,CASSPRTGINTEAFF
15,TRBJ1-1,TRBV27,few,CASSLSWGVNTEAFF
16,TRBJ2-7,TRBV27,-,CASSPSKGAETYEQYF
12,TRBJ1-1,TRBV5-1,few,CASGSGYTEAFF
17,TRBJ2-3,TRBV5-1,-,CASSETRTSGGQDTQYF
14,TRBJ1-4,TRBV7-6,once,CASSSGVPNEKLFF
14,TRBJ2-7,TRBV6-1,-,CATTEGTGSYEQYF
14,TRBJ1-3,TRBV7-8,few,CASREQGDGNTIYF
12,TRBJ2-7,TRBV7-9,-,CASSATGTGGHF
16,TRBJ2-1,TRBV7-9,-,CSSSANLGLLEPEQFF
16,TRBJ2-4,TRBV15,-,CATSRPSSLAKNIQYF
14,TRBJ1-6,TRBV6-4,-,CASSELQGNSPLHF
15,TRBJ2-1,TRBV9,-,CASSELAGANNEQFF
11,TRBJ2-7,TRBV30,-,CAWEKNYEQYF
15,TRBJ1-1,TRBV19,-,CASSSDRGGNTEAFF
13,TRBJ1-1,TRBV7-9,-,CASSPEGNTEAFF
16,TRBJ1-5,TRBV28,-,CASSSAQGPSNQPQHF
13,TRBJ2-5,TRBV2,-,CASSRRQQETQYF
18,TRBJ2-4,TRBV5-4,-,CASSLDLAGGPTKNSQYF
15,TRBJ1-5,TRBV7-2,-,CASSPGAGSNQPQHF
15,TRBJ1-5,TRBV15,-,CATSRSTFAGRPQHF
13,TRBJ1-5,TRBV6-1,-,CASSERGGQPQHF
16,TRBJ1-2,TRBV4-1,few,CASAQLIQAGLDGYTF
15,TRBJ1-1,TRBV30,-,CAWSVTWTGSFEAFF
15,TRBJ2-1,TRBV10-1,-,CASSELGFSYNEQFF
16,TRBJ2-7,TRBV4-1,-,CASSKDGGNLAYEQYF
17,TRBJ2-3,TRBV15,-,CATSRVRSLNPTDTQYF
11,TRBJ1-1,TRBV19,few,CASSRNTEAFF
14,TRBJ1-2,TRBV28,-,CASSRDRGNYGYTF
13,TRBJ1-1,TRBV28,-,CASWTAPGTEAFF
14,TRBJ1-4,TRBV4-1,once,CASSRTGVSEKLFF
16,TRBJ2-5,TRBV9,-,CASSISSGGAVKTQYF
14,TRBJ1-5,TRBV7-6,-,CASSLIQGDQPQHF
16,TRBJ2-7,TRBV11-2,few,CASSLDRTGWPYEQYF
16,TRBJ1-2,TRBV28,-,CASSSAWTGGNYGYTF
15,TRBJ1-4,TRBV6-5,-,CASSRLGQGGEKLFF
15,TRBJ1-5,TRBV10-3,-,CAISESNRGNQPQHF
14,TRBJ1-5,TRBV27,-,CASSFTGSNQPQHF
14,TRBJ2-6,TRBV5-4,-,CASSDSSGANGLTF
12,TRBJ1-2,TRBV7-9,-,CSSSLGLNGYTF
14,TRBJ2-3,TRBV27,-,CASSYYRDTDTQYF